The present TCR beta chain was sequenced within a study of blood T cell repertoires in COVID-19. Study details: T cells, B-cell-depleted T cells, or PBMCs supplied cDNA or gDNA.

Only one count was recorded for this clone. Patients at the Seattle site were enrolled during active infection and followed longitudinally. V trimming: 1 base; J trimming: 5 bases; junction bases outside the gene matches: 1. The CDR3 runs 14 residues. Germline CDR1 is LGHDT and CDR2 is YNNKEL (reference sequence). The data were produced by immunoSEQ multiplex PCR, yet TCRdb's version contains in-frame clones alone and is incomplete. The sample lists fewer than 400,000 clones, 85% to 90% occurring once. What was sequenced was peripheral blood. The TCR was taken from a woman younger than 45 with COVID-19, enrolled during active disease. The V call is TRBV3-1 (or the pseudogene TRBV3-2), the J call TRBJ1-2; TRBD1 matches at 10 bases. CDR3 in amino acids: CASSQGTGGYGYTF. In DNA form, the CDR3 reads TGTGCCAGCAGCCAAGGGACAGGGGGGTATGGCTACACCTTC.